This T cell receptor beta chain was retrieved from a study of breast tumors, draining lymph nodes, adjacent tissues. TCRdb ran MiXCR on the multiplex PCR reads and lists one entry per CDR3 protein. In the table there are around 66,000 distinct CDR3 sequences, roughly 44% of which are singletons. CDR1 and CDR2 (germline): MDHEN, SYDVKM. This CDR3 has 15 amino acids. J lost 0 bases, V lost 5 bases, and 3 bases had no gene match. Whole-study findings and limits: Luminal-like breast cancer showed significantly greater tumor-nontumor repertoire similarity than basal-like breast cancer did. Findings are consistent with lymph node origin and intratumoral expansion of most tumor T cells. Compared with lymph nodes, tumors were less diverse; compared with nontumor tissue, more. The lymph node origin of tumor T cells was framed as consistent with a hypothesis, not demonstrated.

The table lists this clonotype with many counts. Its antigen is currently unknown. The V call is TRBV28, the J call TRBJ2-1; 8 nucleotides line up with TRBD1. This TCR came from a female donor with breast cancer. Some clones in this sample may be carry-over from other donors' samples. Sequencing input: breast tumor tissue. In nucleotides, the CDR3 is TGTGCCAGCAGTCCGGGACAGGTCTCCTACAATGAGCAGTTCTTC. It specifies CASSPGQVSYNEQFF. The whole variable domain, filled in from reference TRBV28 and TRBJ2-1, reads DVKVTQSSRYLVKRTGEKVFLECVQDMDHENMFWYRQDPGLGLRLIYFSYDVKMKEKGDIPEGYSVSREKKERFSLILESASTNQTSMYLCASSPGQVSYNEQFFGPGTRLTVL.